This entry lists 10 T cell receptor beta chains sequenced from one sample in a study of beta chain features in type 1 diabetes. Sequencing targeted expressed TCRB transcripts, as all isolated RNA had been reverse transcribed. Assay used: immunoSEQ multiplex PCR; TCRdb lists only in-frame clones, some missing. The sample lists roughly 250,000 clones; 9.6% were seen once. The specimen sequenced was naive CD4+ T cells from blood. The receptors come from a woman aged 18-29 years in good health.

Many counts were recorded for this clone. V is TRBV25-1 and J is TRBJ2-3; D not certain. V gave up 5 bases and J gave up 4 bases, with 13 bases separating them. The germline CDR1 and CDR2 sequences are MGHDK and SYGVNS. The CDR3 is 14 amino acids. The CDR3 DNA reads TGTGCCAGCAGTCCACGGTTCGCGGCAGATACGCAGTATTTT. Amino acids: CASSPRFAADTQYF.

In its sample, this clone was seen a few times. CDR3 nucleotide sequence: TGTGCCAGCAGCTTGGATCCCGGGGGGAACACTGAAGCTTTCTTT. It encodes CASSLDPGGNTEAFF. This chain joins TRBV5-4 and TRBJ1-1; TRBD1 is a possible D gene (5 bases). Germline CDR1 SGHNT, CDR2 YYREEE (reference sequence). The V end lost 0 bases, the J end lost 1 base, and 10 bases lay between the germline ends. The CDR3 sequence is 15 residues long.

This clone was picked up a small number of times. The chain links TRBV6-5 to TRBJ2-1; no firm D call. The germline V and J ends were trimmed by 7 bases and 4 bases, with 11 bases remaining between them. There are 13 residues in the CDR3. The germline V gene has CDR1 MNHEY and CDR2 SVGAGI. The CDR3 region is CASTEDSYNEQFF. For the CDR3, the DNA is TGTGCCAGCACCGAAGACTCATACAATGAGCAGTTCTTC.

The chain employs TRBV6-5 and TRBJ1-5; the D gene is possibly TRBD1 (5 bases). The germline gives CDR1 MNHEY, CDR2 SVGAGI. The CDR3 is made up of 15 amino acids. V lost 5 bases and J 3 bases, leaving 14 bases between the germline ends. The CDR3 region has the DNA TGTGCCAGCAGTAATGCCGGGGGGGACAATCAGCCCCAGCATTTT. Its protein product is CASSNAGGDNQPQHF.

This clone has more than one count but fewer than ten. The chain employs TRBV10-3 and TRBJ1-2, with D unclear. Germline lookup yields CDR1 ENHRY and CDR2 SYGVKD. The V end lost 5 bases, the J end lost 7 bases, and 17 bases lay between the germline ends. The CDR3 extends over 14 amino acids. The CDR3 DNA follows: TGTGCCATCAGTCCAGCTACAGCGGGCGTTGGCTACACCTTC. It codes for CAISPATAGVGYTF.

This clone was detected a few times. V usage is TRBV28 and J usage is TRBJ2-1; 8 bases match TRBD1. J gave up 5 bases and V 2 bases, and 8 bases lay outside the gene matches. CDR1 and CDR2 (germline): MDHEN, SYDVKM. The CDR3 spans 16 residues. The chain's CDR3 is CASSLLGQGADNEQFF. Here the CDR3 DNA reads TGTGCCAGCAGTTTACTAGGGCAGGGGGCCGACAATGAGCAGTTCTTC. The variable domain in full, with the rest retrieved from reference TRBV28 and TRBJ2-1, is DVKVTQSSRYLVKRTGEKVFLECVQDMDHENMFWYRQDPGLGLRLIYFSYDVKMKEKGDIPEGYSVSREKKERFSLILESASTNQTSMYLCASSLLGQGADNEQFFGPGTRLTVL.

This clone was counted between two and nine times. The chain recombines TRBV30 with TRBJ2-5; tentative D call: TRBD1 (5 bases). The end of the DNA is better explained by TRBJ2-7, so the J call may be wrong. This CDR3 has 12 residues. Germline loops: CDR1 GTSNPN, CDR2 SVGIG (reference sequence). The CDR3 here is CAWSVRGYEQYF. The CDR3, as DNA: TGTGCCTGGAGTGTTAGGGGCTACGAGCAGTACTTC.

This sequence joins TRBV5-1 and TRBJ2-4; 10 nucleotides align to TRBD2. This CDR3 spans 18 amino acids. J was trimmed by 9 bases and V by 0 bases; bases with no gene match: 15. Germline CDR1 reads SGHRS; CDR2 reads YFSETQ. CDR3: CASSLDTGASGSGVIQYF. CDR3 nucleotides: TGCGCCAGCAGCTTGGACACGGGGGCTAGCGGGAGTGGGGTCATTCAGTACTTC. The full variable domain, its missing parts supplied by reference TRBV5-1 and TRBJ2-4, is KAGVTQTPRYLIKTRGQQVTLSCSPISGHRSVSWYQQTPGQGLQFLFEYFSETQRNKGNFPGRFSGRQFSNSRSEMNVSTLELGDSALYLCASSLDTGASGSGVIQYFGAGTRLSVL.

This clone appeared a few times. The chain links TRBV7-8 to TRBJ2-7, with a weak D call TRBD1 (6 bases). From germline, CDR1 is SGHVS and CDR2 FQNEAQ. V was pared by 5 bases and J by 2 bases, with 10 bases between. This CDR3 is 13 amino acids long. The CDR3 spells CASSGRGPYEQYF. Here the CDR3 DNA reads TGTGCCAGCAGCGGCAGGGGCCCCTACGAGCAGTACTTC.

The CDR3 DNA sequence: TGTGCCAGTAGTATGGGAGGCATAGGGACAGATACGCAGTATTTT. Protein: CASSMGGIGTDTQYF. The chain recombines TRBV19 with TRBJ2-3, with a tentative D call TRBD2 (6 bases). The V end was cut by 3 bases, the J end by 3 bases, with 13 bases between. The CDR3 runs 15 residues. Looked up from germline, CDR1 is LNHDA and CDR2 is SQIVND (reference sequence). Full variable domain (rest looked up from reference TRBV19 and TRBJ2-3): DGGITQSPKYLFRKEGQNVTLSCEQNLNHDAMYWYRQDPGQGLRLIYYSQIVNDFQKGDIAEGYSVSREKKESFPLTVTSAQKNPTAFYLCASSMGGIGTDTQYFGPGTRLTVL.